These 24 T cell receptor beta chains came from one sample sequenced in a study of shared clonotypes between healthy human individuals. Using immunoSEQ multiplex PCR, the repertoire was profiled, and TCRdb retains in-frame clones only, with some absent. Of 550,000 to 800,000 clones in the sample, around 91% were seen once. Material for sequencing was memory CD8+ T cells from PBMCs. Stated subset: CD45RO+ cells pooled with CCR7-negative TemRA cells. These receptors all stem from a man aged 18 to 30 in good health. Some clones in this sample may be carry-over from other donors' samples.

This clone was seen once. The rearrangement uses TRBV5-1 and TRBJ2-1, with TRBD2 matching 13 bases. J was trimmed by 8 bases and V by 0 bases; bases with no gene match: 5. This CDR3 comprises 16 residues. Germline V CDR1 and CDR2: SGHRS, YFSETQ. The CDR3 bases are TGCGCCAGCAGCTTGGGGACTAGCGGGAGTGTCTATGAGCAGTTCTTC. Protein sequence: CASSLGTSGSVYEQFF.

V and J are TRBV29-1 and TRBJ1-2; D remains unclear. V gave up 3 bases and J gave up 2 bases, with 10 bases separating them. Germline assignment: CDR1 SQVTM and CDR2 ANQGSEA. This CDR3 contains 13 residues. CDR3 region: CSVDGLGNYGYTF. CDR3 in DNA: TGCAGCGTTGATGGCTTGGGCAACTATGGCTACACCTTC. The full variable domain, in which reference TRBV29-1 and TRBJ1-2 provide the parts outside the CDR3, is SAVISQKPSRDICQRGTSLTIQCQVDSQVTMMFWYRQQPGQSLTLIATANQGSEATYESGFVIDKFPISRPNLTFSTLTVSNMSPEDSSIYLCSVDGLGNYGYTFGSGTRLTVV.

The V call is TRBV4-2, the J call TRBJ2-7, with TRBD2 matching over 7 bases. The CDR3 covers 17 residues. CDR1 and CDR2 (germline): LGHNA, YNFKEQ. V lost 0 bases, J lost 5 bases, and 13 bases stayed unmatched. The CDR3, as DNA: TGTGCCAGCAGCCAAGATAACGCGGCGGGAGAAGGCCACGAGCAGTACTTC. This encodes CASSQDNAAGEGHEQYF.

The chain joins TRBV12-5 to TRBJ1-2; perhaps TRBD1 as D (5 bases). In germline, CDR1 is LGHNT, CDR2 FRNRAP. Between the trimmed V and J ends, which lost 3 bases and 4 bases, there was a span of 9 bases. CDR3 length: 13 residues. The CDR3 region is CASGFNGAYGYTF. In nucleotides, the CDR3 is TGTGCTAGTGGTTTCAACGGGGCCTATGGCTACACCTTC.

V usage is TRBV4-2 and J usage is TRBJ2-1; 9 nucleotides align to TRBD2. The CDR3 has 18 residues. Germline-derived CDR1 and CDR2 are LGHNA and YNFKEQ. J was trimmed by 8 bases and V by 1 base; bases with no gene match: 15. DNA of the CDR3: TGTGCCAGCAGCCAAGGAACTGGACTAGCGAGGGGGAGGGATGAGCAGTTCTTC. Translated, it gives CASSQGTGLARGRDEQFF.

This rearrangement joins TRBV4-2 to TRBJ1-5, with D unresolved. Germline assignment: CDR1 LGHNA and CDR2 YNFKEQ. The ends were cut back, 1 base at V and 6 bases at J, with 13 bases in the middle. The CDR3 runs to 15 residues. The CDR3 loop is CASSQAFTSTQPQHF. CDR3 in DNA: TGTGCCAGCAGCCAAGCATTCACCTCCACTCAGCCCCAGCATTTT.

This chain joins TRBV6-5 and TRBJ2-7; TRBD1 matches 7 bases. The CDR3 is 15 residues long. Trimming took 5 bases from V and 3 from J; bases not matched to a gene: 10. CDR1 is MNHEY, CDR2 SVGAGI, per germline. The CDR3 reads CASSLTGELGYEQYF. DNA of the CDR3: TGTGCCAGCAGTCTAACAGGGGAATTGGGCTACGAGCAGTACTTC.

Written as DNA, the CDR3 is TGTGCCAGCAGCTCGCCGGGACTGGTCTACAATGAGCAGTTCTTC. This gives the protein CASSSPGLVYNEQFF. The rearrangement joins TRBV7-9 to TRBJ2-1; tentatively, D is TRBD2 (6 bases). The length of the CDR3 is 15 residues. The germline V and J ends were trimmed by 4 bases and 3 bases, with 13 bases remaining between them. Germline CDR1 reads SEHNR; CDR2 reads FQNEAQ (reference sequence).

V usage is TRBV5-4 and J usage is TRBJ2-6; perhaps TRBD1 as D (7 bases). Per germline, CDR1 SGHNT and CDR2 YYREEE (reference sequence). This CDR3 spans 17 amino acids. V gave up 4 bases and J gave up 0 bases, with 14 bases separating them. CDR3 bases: TGTGCCAGCAGCGCGGGGACAGACTTCTCTGGGGCCAACGTCCTGACTTTC. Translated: CASSAGTDFSGANVLTF.

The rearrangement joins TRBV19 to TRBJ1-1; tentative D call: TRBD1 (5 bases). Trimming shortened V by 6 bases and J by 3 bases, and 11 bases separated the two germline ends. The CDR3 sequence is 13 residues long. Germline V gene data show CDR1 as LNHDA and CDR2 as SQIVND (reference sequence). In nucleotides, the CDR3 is TGTGCCAGTAGCCAGGGAAGGTACACTGAAGCTTTCTTT. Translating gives CASSQGRYTEAFF. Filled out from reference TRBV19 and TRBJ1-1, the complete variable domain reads DGGITQSPKYLFRKEGQNVTLSCEQNLNHDAMYWYRQDPGQGLRLIYYSQIVNDFQKGDIAEGYSVSREKKESFPLTVTSAQKNPTAFYLCASSQGRYTEAFFGQGTRLTVV.

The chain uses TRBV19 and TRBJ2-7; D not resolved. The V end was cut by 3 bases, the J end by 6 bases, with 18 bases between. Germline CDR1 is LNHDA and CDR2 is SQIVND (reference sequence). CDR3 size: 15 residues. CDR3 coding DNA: TGTGCCAGTAGTATTCTGGCAGCCACACAAGGCGAGCAGTACTTC. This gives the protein CASSILAATQGEQYF. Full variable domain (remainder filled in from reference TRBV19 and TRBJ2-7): DGGITQSPKYLFRKEGQNVTLSCEQNLNHDAMYWYRQDPGQGLRLIYYSQIVNDFQKGDIAEGYSVSREKKESFPLTVTSAQKNPTAFYLCASSILAATQGEQYFGPGTRLTVT.

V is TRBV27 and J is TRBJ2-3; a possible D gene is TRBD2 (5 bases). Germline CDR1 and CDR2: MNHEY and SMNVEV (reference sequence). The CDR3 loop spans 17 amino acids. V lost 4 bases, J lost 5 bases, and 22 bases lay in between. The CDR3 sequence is CASSWHRAITRGDTQYF. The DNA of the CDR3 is TGTGCCAGCAGTTGGCACCGGGCCATTACACGGGGAGATACGCAGTATTTT.

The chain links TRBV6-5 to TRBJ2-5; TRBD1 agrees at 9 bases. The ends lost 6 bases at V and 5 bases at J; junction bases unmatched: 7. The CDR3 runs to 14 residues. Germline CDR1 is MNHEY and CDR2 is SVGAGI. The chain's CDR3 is CASRLQGARETQYF. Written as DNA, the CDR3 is TGTGCCAGCAGACTACAGGGGGCACGGGAGACCCAGTACTTC.

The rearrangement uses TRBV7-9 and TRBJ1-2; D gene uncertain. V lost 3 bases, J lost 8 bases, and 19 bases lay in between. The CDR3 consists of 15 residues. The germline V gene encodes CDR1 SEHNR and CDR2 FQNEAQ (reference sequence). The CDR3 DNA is TGTGCCAGCAGCTTTGGATCGCGCGGGGTTGGGGGCTACACCTTC. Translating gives CASSFGSRGVGGYTF.

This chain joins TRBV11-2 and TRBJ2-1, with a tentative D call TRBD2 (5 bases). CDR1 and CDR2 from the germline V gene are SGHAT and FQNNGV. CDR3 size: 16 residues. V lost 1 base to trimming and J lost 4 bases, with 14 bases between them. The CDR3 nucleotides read TGTGCCAGCAGCTTAGGGAGATTGAGGGCATACAATGAGCAGTTCTTC. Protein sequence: CASSLGRLRAYNEQFF.

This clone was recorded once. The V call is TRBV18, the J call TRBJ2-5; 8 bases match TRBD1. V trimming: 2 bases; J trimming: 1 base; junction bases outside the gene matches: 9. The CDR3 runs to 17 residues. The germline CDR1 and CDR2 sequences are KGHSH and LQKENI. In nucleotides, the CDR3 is TGTGCCAGCTCACCAAACTGGGACACAGGGGGCCAAGAGACCCAGTACTTC. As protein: CASSPNWDTGGQETQYF.

In nucleotides, the CDR3 is TGTGCCTGGAGTGGCCCCGGTGAACGGGACAGGGGTCCCTACGAGCAGTACTTC. Residues: CAWSGPGERDRGPYEQYF. The chain combines TRBV30 with TRBJ2-7; 10 bases fit TRBD1. CDR3 size: 18 residues. The trim removed 1 base at V and 2 bases at J, leaving 14 bases unmatched. Germline V lookup: CDR1 GTSNPN, CDR2 SVGIG (reference sequence).

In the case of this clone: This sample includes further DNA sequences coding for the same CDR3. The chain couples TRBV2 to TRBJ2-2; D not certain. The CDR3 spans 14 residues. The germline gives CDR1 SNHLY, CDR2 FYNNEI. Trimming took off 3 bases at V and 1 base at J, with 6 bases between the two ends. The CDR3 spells CASSEGRNTGELFF. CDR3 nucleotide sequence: TGTGCCAGCAGTGAGGGCAGGAACACCGGGGAGCTGTTTTTT.

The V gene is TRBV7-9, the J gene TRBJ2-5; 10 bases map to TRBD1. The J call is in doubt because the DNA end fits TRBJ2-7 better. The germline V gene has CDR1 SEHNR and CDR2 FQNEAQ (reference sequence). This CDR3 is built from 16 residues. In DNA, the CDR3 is TGTGCCAGCAGCCAGAGACAGGGGGCCAACTTCTACGAGCAGTACTTC. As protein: CASSQRQGANFYEQYF.

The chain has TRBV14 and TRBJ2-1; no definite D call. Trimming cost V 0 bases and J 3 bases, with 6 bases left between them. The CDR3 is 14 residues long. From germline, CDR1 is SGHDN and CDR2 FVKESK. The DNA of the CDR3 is TGTGCCAGCAGCCAAGATGGGGTCTACAATGAGCAGTTCTTC. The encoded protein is CASSQDGVYNEQFF.

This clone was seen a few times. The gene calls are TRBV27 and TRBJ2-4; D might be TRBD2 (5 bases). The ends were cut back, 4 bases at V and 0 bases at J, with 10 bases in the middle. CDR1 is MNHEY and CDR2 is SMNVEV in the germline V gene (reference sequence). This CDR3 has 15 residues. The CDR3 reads CASSSSREAKNIQYF. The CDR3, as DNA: TGTGCCAGCAGTTCCTCCCGGGAAGCCAAAAACATTCAGTACTTC.

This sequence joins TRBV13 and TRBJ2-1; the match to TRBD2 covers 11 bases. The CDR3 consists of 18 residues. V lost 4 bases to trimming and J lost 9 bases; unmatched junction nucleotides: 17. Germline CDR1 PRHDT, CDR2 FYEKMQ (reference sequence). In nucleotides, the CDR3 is TGTGCCAGCAGCTCCCCCGGGACTAGCGGTTATCCGGGGAGTGAGCAGTTCTTC. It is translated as CASSSPGTSGYPGSEQFF.

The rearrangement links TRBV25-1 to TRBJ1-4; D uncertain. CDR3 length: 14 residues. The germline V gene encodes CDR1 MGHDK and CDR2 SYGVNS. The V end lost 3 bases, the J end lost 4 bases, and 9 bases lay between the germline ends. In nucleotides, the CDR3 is TGTGCCAGCAGTGATACAGAACGTAATGAAAAACTGTTTTTT. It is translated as CASSDTERNEKLFF.

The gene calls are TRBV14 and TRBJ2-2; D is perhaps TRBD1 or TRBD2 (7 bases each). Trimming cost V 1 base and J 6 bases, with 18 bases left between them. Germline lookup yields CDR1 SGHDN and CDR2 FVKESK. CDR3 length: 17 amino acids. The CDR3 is CASSQVRGRADAGELFF. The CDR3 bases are TGTGCCAGCAGCCAAGTCAGGGGGAGGGCCGATGCCGGGGAGCTGTTTTTT. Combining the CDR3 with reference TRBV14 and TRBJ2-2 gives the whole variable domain EAGVTQFPSHSVIEKGQTVTLRCDPISGHDNLYWYRRVMGKEIKFLLHFVKESKQDESGMPNNRFLAERTGGTYSTLKVQPAELEDSGVYFCASSQVRGRADAGELFFGEGSRLTVL.